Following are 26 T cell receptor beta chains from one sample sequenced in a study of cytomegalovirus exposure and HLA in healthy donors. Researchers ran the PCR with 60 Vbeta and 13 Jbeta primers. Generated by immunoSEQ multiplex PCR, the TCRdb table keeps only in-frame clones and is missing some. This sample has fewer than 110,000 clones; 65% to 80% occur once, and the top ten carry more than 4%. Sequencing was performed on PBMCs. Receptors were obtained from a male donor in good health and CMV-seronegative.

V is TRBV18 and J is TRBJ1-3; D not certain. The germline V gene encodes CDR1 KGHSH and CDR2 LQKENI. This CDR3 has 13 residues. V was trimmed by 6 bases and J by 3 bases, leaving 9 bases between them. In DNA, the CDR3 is TGTGCCAGCTCCCGAGCCGGTGGAAACACCATATATTTT. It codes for CASSRAGGNTIYF. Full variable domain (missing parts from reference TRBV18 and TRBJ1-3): NAGVMQNPRHLVRRRGQEARLRCSPMKGHSHVYWYRQLPEEGLKFMVYLQKENIIDESGMPKERFSAEFPKEGPSILRIQQVVRGDSAAYFCASSRAGGNTIYFGEGSWLTVV.

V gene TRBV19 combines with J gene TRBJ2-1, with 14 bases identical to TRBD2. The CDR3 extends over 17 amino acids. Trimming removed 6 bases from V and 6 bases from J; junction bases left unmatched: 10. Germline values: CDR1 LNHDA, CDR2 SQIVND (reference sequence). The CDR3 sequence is CASRTGTSGSSPNEQFF. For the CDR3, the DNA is TGTGCCAGTAGAACTGGGACTAGCGGGAGTTCCCCCAATGAGCAGTTCTTC.

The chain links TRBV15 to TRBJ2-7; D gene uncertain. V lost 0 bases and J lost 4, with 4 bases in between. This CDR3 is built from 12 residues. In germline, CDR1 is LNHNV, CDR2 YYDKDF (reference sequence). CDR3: CATSRDRYEQYF. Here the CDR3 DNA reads TGTGCCACCAGCAGAGATAGATACGAGCAGTACTTC.

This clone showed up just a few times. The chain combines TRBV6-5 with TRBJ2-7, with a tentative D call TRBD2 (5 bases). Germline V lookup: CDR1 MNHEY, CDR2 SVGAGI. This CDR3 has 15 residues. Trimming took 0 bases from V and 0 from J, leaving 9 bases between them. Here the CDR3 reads CASSYSPSRSYEQYF. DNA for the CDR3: TGTGCCAGCAGTTACTCGCCTAGCCGCTCCTACGAGCAGTACTTC.

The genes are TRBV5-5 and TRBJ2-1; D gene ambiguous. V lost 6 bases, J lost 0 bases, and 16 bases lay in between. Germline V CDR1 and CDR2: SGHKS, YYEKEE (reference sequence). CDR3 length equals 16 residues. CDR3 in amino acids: CASTDQTRSSYNEQFF. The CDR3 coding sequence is TGTGCCAGCACTGATCAGACTCGGAGCTCCTACAATGAGCAGTTCTTC. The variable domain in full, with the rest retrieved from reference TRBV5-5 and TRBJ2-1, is DAGVTQSPTHLIKTRGQQVTLRCSPISGHKSVSWYQQVLGQGPQFIFQYYEKEERGRGNFPDRFSARQFPNYSSELNVNALLLGDSALYLCASTDQTRSSYNEQFFGPGTRLTVL.

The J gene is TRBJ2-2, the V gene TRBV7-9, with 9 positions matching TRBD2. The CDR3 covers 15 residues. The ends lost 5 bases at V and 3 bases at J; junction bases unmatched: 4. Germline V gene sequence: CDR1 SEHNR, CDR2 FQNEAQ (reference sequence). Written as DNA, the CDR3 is TGTGCCAGCAGCCCGACTAGCGGCTACACCGGGGAGCTGTTTTTT. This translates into CASSPTSGYTGELFF.

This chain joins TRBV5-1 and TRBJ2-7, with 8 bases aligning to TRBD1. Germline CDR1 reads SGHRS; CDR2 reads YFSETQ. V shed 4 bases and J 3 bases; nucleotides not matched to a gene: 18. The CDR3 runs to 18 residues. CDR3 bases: TGCGCCAGCAGCCCGCGTGGGACAGGAGAACGACAACTCTACGAGCAGTACTTC. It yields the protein CASSPRGTGERQLYEQYF.

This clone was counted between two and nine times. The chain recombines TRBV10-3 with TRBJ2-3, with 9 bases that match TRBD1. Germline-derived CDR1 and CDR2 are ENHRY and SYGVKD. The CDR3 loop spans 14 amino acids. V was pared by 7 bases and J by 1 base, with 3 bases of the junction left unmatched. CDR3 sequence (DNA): TGTGCCATCACCCGGGACAGGGGCACAGATACGCAGTATTTT. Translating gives CAITRDRGTDTQYF.

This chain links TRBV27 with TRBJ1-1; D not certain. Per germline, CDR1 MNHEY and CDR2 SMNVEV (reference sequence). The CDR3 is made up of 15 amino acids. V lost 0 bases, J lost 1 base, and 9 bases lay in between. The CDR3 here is CASSLSGTKNTEAFF. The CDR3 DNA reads TGTGCCAGCAGTTTATCTGGCACCAAGAACACTGAAGCTTTCTTT.

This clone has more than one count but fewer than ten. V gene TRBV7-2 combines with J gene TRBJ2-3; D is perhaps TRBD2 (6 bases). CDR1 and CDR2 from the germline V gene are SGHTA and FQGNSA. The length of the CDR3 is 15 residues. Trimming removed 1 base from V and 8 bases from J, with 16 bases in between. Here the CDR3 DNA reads TGTGCCAGCAGCTTAGAGACTAGGAGGCGGGTTACGCAGTATTTT. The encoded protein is CASSLETRRRVTQYF.

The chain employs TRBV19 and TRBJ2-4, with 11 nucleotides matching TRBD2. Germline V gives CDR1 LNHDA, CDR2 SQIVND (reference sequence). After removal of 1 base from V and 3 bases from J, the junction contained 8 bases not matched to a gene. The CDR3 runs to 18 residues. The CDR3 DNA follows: TGTGCCAGTAGTATAGGCCAGGGCGGGACTAGCGGCAAAAACATTCAGTACTTC. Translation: CASSIGQGGTSGKNIQYF.

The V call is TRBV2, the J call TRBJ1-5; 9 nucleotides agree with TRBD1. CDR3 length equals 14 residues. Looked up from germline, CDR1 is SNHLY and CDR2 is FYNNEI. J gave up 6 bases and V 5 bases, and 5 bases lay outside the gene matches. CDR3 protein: CASSPGQGRQPQHF. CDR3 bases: TGTGCCAGCAGTCCGGGACAGGGTCGTCAGCCCCAGCATTTT.

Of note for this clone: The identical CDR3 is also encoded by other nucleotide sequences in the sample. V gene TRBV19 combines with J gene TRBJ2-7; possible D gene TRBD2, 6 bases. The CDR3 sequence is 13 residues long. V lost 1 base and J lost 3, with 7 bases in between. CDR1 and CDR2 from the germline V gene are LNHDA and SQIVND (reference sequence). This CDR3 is CASSIAGGYEQYF. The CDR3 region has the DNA TGTGCCAGTAGTATAGCCGGGGGCTACGAGCAGTACTTC.

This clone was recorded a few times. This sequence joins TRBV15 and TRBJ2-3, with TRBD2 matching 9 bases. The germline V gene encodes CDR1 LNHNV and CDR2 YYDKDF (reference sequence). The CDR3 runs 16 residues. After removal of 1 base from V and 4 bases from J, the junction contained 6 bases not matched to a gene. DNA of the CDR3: TGTGCCACCAGCAGAGCCAGCGGGAGGATAGCAGATACGCAGTATTTT. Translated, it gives CATSRASGRIADTQYF.

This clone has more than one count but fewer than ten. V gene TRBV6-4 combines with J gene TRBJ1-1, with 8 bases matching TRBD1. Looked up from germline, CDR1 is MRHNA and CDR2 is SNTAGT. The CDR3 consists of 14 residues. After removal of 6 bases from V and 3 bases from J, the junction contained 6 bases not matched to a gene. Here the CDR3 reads CASSPGQEDTEAFF. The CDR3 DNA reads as TGTGCCAGCAGCCCGGGACAGGAGGACACTGAAGCTTTCTTT.

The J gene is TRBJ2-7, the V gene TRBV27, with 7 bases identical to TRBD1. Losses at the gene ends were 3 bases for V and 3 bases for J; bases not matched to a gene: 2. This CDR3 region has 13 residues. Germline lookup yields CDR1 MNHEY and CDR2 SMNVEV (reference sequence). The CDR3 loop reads CASSFDRDYEQYF. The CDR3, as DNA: TGTGCCAGCAGTTTCGACAGGGACTACGAGCAGTACTTC.

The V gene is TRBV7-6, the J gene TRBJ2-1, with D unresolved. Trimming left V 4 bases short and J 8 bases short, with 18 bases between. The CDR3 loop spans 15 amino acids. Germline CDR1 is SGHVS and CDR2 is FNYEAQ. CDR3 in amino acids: CASSSSALRLDEQFF. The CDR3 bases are TGTGCCAGCAGCTCAAGCGCCTTACGCCTGGATGAGCAGTTCTTC.

The CDR3 DNA sequence: TGTGCCAGCAGTGTTCAGGGTAACACTGAAGCTTTCTTT. It yields the protein CASSVQGNTEAFF. This chain joins TRBV6-4 and TRBJ1-1; weak D call: TRBD1 (5 bases). The CDR3 contains 13 residues. The germline gives CDR1 MRHNA, CDR2 SNTAGT. Deletions cut 4 bases from V and 2 bases from J, with 8 bases between.

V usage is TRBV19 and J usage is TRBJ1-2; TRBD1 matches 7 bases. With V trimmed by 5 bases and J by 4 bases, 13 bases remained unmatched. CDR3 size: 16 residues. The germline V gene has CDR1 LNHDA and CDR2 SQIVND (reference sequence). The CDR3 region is CASSVNQGDGSYGYTF. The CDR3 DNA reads TGTGCCAGTAGTGTAAACCAGGGGGACGGTTCCTATGGCTACACCTTC.

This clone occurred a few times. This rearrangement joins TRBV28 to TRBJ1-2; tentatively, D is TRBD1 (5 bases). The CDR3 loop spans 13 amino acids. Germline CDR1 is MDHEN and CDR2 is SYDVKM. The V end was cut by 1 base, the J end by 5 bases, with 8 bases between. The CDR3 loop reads CASSLFPGYGYTF. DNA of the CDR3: TGTGCCAGCAGTTTATTCCCAGGGTATGGCTACACCTTC.

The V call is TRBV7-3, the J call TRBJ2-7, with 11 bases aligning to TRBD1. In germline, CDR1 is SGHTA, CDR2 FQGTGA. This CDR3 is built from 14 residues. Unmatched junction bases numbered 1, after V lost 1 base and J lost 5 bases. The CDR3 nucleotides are TGTGCCAGCAGCTTAAGGGGACAGGGGGACGAGCAGTACTTC. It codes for CASSLRGQGDEQYF.

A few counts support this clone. The CDR3 is CASSPGFGGLSSSYEQYF. As DNA, the CDR3 is TGTGCCAGCAGCCCCGGGTTTGGCGGGCTTAGTAGTAGTTACGAGCAGTACTTC. J is TRBJ2-7 and V is TRBV4-2; a weak D match, TRBD2 (5 bases). The V end lost 4 bases, the J end lost 4 bases, and 26 bases lay between the germline ends. CDR1 and CDR2 (germline): LGHNA, YNFKEQ. The CDR3 has 18 residues.

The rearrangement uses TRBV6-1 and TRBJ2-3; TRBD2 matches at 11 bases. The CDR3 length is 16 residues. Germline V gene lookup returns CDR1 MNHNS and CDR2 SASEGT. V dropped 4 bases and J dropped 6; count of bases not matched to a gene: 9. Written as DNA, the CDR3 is TGTGCCAGCAGTGGGAGGGAACTAGCGGGAGTTGATACGCAGTATTTT. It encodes CASSGRELAGVDTQYF.

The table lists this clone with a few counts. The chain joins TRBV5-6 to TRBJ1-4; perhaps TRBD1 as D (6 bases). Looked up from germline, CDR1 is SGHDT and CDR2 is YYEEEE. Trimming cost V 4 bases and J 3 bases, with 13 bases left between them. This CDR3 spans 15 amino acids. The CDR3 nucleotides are TGTGCCAGCAGCAAGCACAGGGCAGCTAATGAAAAACTGTTTTTT. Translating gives CASSKHRAANEKLFF.

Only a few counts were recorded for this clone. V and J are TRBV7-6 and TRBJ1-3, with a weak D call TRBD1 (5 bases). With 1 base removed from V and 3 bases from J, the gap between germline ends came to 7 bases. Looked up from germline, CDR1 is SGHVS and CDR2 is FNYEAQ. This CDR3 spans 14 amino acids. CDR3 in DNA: TGTGCCAGCAGCTTAGAGGGGCTTGGAAACACCATATATTTT. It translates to CASSLEGLGNTIYF. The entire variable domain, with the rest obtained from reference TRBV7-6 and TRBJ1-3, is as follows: GAGVSQSPRYKVTKRGQDVALRCDPISGHVSLYWYRQALGQGPEFLTYFNYEAQQDKSGLPNDRFSAERPEGSISTLTIQRTEQRDSAMYRCASSLEGLGNTIYFGEGSWLTVV.

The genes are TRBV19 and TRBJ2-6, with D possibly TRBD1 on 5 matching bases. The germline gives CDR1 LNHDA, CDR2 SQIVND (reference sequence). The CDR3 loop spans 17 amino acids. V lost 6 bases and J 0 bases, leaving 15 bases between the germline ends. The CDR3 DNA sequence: TGTGCCAGTAGCAGCAGGGATTTAAGCTCTGGGGCCAACGTCCTGACTTTC. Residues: CASSSRDLSSGANVLTF.